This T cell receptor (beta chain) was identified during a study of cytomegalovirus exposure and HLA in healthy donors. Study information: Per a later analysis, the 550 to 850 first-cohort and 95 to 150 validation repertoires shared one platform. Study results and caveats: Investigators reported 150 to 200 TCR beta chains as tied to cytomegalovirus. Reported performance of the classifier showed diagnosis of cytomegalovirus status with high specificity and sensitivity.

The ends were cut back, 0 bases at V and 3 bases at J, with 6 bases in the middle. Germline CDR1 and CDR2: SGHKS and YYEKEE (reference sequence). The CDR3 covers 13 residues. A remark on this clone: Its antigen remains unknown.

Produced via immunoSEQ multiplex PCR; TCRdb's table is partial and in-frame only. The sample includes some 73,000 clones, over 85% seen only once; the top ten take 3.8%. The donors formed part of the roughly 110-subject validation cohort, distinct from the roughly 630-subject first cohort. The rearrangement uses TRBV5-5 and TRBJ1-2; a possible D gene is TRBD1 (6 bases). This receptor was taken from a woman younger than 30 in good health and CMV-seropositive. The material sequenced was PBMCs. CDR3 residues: CASSLEGDYGYTF. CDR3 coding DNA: TGTGCCAGCAGCTTGGAGGGGGACTATGGCTACACCTTC.